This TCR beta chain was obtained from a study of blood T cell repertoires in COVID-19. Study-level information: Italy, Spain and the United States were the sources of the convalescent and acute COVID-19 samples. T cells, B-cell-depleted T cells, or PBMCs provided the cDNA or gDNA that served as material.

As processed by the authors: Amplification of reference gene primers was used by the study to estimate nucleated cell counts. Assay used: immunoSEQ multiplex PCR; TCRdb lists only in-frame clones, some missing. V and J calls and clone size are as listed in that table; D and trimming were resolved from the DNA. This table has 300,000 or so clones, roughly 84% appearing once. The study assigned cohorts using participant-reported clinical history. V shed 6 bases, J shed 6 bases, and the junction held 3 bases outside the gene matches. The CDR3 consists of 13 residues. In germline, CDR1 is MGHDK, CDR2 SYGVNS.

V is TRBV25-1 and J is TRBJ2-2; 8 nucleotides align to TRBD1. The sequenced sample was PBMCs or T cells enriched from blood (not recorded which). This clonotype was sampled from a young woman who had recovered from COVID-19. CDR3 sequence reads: CASRDRVAGELFF. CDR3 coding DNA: TGTGCCAGCAGGGACAGGGTGGCCGGGGAGCTGTTTTTT.